Shown below are 6 T cell receptor beta chains from a single sample sequenced in a study of blood T cell repertoires in COVID-19. Clones were sequenced by immunoSEQ multiplex PCR, and TCRdb holds only the in-frame ones, with some missing. The table has fewer than 650,000 clones, roughly nine tenths seen once. Sequenced sample: peripheral blood. Receptors originate from a woman aged 50 to 60 with COVID-19, enrolled during active disease.

This clone was recorded once. The chain combines TRBV5-8 with TRBJ1-6, with 8 bases matching TRBD1. The CDR3 totals 17 residues. V gave up 1 base and J gave up 7 bases; unmatched junction bases: 10. CDR1 and CDR2 (germline): SGHTS, YDEGEE. CDR3 bases: TGTGCCAGCAGCTTGTTATACAGGGGGATGGGGAATTCACCCCTCCACTTT. It codes for CASSLLYRGMGNSPLHF.

This sequence joins TRBV7-9 and TRBJ2-5; D is uncertain. The CDR3 runs 12 residues. Germline V lookup: CDR1 SEHNR, CDR2 FQNEAQ (reference sequence). The V and J ends lost 5 bases and 1 base respectively, with 5 bases between them. CDR3 bases: TGTGCCAGCAGCGACTCCCAAGAGACCCAGTACTTC. Translated, it gives CASSDSQETQYF.

The CDR3 DNA is TGTGCCAGCAGTCGGGACAGCTCGAACACTGAAGCTTTCTTT. This encodes CASSRDSSNTEAFF. The chain combines TRBV2 with TRBJ1-1; TRBD1 agrees at 7 bases. Trimming at V came to 5 bases and at J to 1 base, leaving 4 bases not matched to a gene. This CDR3 has 14 residues. Germline V gene data show CDR1 as SNHLY and CDR2 as FYNNEI.

The chain couples TRBV28 to TRBJ2-1, with D perhaps TRBD2 (5 bases). Trimming pared 4 bases from V and 5 bases from J, leaving 9 bases between. There are 13 residues in the CDR3. CDR1 is MDHEN, CDR2 SYDVKM, per germline. CDR3 sequence reads: CASSSPGNNEQFF. CDR3 sequence (DNA): TGTGCCAGCAGTTCCCCCGGGAACAATGAGCAGTTCTTC.

The rearrangement uses TRBV7-3 and TRBJ2-3; 16 bases are shared with TRBD2. V was pared by 5 bases and J by 2 bases, with 10 bases of the junction left unmatched. Looked up from germline, CDR1 is SGHTA and CDR2 is FQGTGA. This CDR3 spans 19 amino acids. CDR3 in amino acids: CASSPVPGLAGGATDTQYF. In nucleotides, the CDR3 is TGTGCCAGCAGCCCAGTCCCGGGACTAGCGGGGGGGGCCACAGATACGCAGTATTTT.

This clone was detected only once. This chain connects TRBV12-3 or TRBV12-4 to TRBJ1-2; 8 bases agree with TRBD1. The CDR3 runs to 13 residues. Losses at the gene ends were 5 bases for V and 5 bases for J; bases not matched to a gene: 4. CDR3 DNA sequence: TGTGCCAGCAGTCGGACAGGGCAGTATGGCTACACCTTC. It specifies CASSRTGQYGYTF.